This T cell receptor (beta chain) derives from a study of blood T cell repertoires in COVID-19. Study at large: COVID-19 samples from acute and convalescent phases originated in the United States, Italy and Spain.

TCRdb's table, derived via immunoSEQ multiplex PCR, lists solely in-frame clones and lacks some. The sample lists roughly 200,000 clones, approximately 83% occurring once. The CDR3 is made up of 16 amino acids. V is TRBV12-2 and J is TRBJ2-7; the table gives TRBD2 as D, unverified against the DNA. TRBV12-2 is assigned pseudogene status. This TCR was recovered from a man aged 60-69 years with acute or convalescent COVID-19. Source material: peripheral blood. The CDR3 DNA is TGTGCAAGTCGCTTAGCGGGGGGACTAGCGGCCTACGAGCAGTACTTC. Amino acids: CASRLAGGLAAYEQYF.